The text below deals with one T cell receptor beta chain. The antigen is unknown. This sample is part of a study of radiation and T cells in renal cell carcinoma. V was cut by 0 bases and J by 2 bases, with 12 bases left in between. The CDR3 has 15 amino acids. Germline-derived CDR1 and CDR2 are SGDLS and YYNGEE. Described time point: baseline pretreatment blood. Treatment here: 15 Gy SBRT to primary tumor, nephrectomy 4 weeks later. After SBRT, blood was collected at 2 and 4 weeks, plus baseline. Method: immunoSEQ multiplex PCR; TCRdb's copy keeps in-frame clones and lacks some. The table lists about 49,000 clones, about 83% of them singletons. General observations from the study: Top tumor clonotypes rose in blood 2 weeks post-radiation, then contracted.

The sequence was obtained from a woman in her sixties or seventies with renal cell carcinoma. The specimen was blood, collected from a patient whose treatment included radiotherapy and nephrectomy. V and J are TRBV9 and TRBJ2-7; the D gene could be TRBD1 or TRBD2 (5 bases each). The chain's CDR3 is CASSVAPQGPYEQYF. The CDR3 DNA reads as TGTGCCAGCAGCGTAGCGCCCCAGGGACCCTACGAGCAGTACTTC.